The rows below give T cell receptor beta chains drawn from one sample of a study of OX40 agonist ivuxolimab in advanced cancers. The method was immunoSEQ multiplex PCR; TCRdb's version includes in-frame clones alone and lacks a portion of them. The profile shows tens of thousands of clones, 80% to 90% of them singletons. The sample was CD4+ or CD8+ T cells sorted from blood, taken in a trial of the OX40 agonist ivuxolimab. The receptors derive from an adult with an advanced solid tumor such as melanoma, head and neck, liver or kidney cancer. Both conserved end residues are part of each CDR3. A D gene is named only where the DNA matches it firmly. Only some rows state a clone size, as once, few, many or a class for expanded clones.

j_call: TRBJ1-6
v_call: TRBV7-9
clone_size: NA
d_call: NA
cdr3_aa: CASSSRDKYSPLHF
cdr3_nt: TGTGCCAGCAGTTCCCGGGATAAATATTCACCCCTCCACTTT

j_call: TRBJ2-5
v_call: TRBV5-1
clone_size: NA
d_call: NA
cdr3_aa: CASSFGGGSGVETQYF
cdr3_nt: TGCGCCAGCAGCTTCGGAGGAGGGTCAGGCGTAGAGACCCAGTACTTC

j_call: TRBJ1-1
v_call: TRBV5-1
clone_size: NA
d_call: NA
cdr3_aa: CASSSWGLPAEAFF
cdr3_nt: TGCGCCAGCAGCTCCTGGGGGCTGCCCGCTGAAGCTTTCTTT

j_call: TRBJ2-7
v_call: TRBV6-5
clone_size: few
d_call: NA
cdr3_aa: CASSYSAHRGEQYF
cdr3_nt: TGTGCCAGCAGTTACTCGGCACATCGGGGGGAGCAGTACTTC

j_call: TRBJ1-1
v_call: TRBV19
clone_size: once
d_call: NA
cdr3_aa: CASSLFKFTEAFF
cdr3_nt: TGTGCCAGTAGCCTATTCAAGTTTACTGAAGCTTTCTTT

j_call: TRBJ2-5
v_call: TRBV9
clone_size: NA
d_call: NA
cdr3_aa: CASSDPLRGSETQYF
cdr3_nt: TGTGCCAGCAGTGACCCATTGAGGGGGTCGGAGACCCAGTACTTC

j_call: TRBJ2-7
v_call: TRBV7-3
clone_size: NA
d_call: TRBD1
cdr3_aa: CASSFRDSSYEQYF
cdr3_nt: TGTGCCAGCAGCTTCCGGGACAGTAGCTACGAGCAGTACTTC

j_call: TRBJ1-2
v_call: TRBV7-2
clone_size: once
d_call: NA
cdr3_aa: CASSFLPGDGFYTF
cdr3_nt: TGTGCCAGCAGCTTTCTTCCAGGGGATGGCTTCTACACCTTC

j_call: TRBJ1-6
v_call: TRBV7-9
clone_size: few
d_call: NA
cdr3_aa: CASSFGGADSPLHF
cdr3_nt: TGTGCCAGCAGCTTCGGAGGGGCGGATTCACCCCTCCACTTT

j_call: TRBJ2-7
v_call: TRBV5-1
clone_size: once
d_call: NA
cdr3_aa: CASSDITRVYEQYF
cdr3_nt: TGCGCCAGCAGCGATATTACGAGGGTCTACGAGCAGTACTTC

j_call: TRBJ1-2
v_call: TRBV28
clone_size: few
d_call: NA
cdr3_aa: CASSPTEQYYGYTF
cdr3_nt: TGTGCCAGCAGTCCAACGGAACAGTACTATGGCTACACCTTC

j_call: TRBJ1-1
v_call: TRBV4-3
clone_size: NA
d_call: TRBD1
cdr3_aa: CASSQDRWDRDQAFF
cdr3_nt: TGCGCCAGCAGCCAAGATCGATGGGACAGGGACCAAGCTTTCTTT

j_call: TRBJ2-7
v_call: TRBV14
clone_size: NA
d_call: TRBD2
cdr3_aa: CASSQDVGGRPYEQYF
cdr3_nt: TGTGCCAGCAGCCAAGATGTGGGCGGGAGACCCTACGAGCAGTACTTC

j_call: TRBJ1-4
v_call: TRBV2
clone_size: NA
d_call: NA
cdr3_aa: CASTPRSGQNEKLFF
cdr3_nt: TGTGCCAGCACCCCCCGATCAGGGCAAAATGAAAAACTGTTTTTT

j_call: TRBJ2-7
v_call: TRBV30
clone_size: NA
d_call: NA
cdr3_aa: CAWRFRDSSSYEQYF
cdr3_nt: TGTGCCTGGAGATTCCGGGACTCCAGCTCCTACGAGCAGTACTTC

j_call: TRBJ1-1
v_call: TRBV30
clone_size: NA
d_call: NA
cdr3_aa: CAWSGQTMNTEAFF
cdr3_nt: TGTGCCTGGAGTGGACAGACCATGAACACTGAAGCTTTCTTT

j_call: TRBJ2-7
v_call: TRBV6-5
clone_size: NA
d_call: NA
cdr3_aa: CASSYSRGAGPYEQYF
cdr3_nt: TGTGCCAGCAGTTACTCGAGAGGTGCAGGGCCCTACGAGCAGTACTTC

j_call: TRBJ1-5
v_call: TRBV28
clone_size: few
d_call: NA
cdr3_aa: CASSPRSGGQPQHF
cdr3_nt: TGTGCCAGCAGTCCCCGATCGGGGGGTCAGCCCCAGCATTTT

j_call: TRBJ2-2
v_call: TRBV11-2
clone_size: NA
d_call: NA
cdr3_aa: CASSLDQLGTVNTGELFF
cdr3_nt: TGTGCCAGCAGCTTAGATCAGTTAGGGACGGTGAACACCGGGGAGCTGTTTTTT

j_call: TRBJ1-1
v_call: TRBV25-1
clone_size: NA
d_call: NA
cdr3_aa: CASSEEGRIAEAFF
cdr3_nt: TGTGCCAGCAGTGAAGAGGGCAGGATTGCTGAAGCTTTCTTT

j_call: TRBJ1-2
v_call: TRBV5-1
clone_size: NA
d_call: NA
cdr3_aa: CASSQDGDYGYTF
cdr3_nt: TGCGCCAGCAGCCAAGACGGGGACTATGGCTACACCTTC

j_call: TRBJ2-7
v_call: TRBV9
clone_size: NA
d_call: TRBD1
cdr3_aa: CASSADREANEQYF
cdr3_nt: TGTGCCAGCAGCGCGGACAGGGAGGCCAACGAGCAGTACTTC

j_call: TRBJ2-7
v_call: TRBV28
clone_size: NA
d_call: NA
cdr3_aa: CASSLRDEQYF
cdr3_nt: TGTGCCAGCAGTTTGAGAGACGAGCAGTACTTC

j_call: TRBJ2-1
v_call: TRBV7-3
clone_size: once
d_call: TRBD2
cdr3_aa: CASSPHSGGGSYNEQFF
cdr3_nt: TGTGCCAGCAGCCCTCACTCCGGGGGGGGCTCCTACAATGAGCAGTTCTTC

j_call: TRBJ1-1
v_call: TRBV30
clone_size: NA
d_call: TRBD1
cdr3_aa: CASQGGVQVAFF
cdr3_nt: TGTGCCTCACAGGGGGGAGTCCAAGTGGCTTTCTTT

j_call: TRBJ1-4
v_call: TRBV28
clone_size: once
d_call: NA
cdr3_aa: CASSYRATNEKLFF
cdr3_nt: TGTGCCAGCAGTTACCGTGCAACTAATGAAAAACTGTTTTTT

j_call: TRBJ2-2
v_call: TRBV18
clone_size: few
d_call: NA
cdr3_aa: CASSPMADTGELFF
cdr3_nt: TGTGCCAGCTCACCTATGGCAGACACCGGGGAGCTGTTTTTT

j_call: TRBJ2-3
v_call: TRBV28
clone_size: NA
d_call: NA
cdr3_aa: CASNNPADTQYF
cdr3_nt: TGTGCCAGCAATAACCCTGCAGATACGCAGTATTTT

j_call: TRBJ1-6
v_call: TRBV5-4
clone_size: few
d_call: NA
cdr3_aa: CASSLAGYNSPLHF
cdr3_nt: TGTGCCAGCAGCTTGGCGGGGTATAATTCACCCCTCCACTTT

j_call: TRBJ2-7
v_call: TRBV6-5
clone_size: NA
d_call: NA
cdr3_aa: CASSYGQVSYEQYF
cdr3_nt: TGTGCCAGCAGTTACGGCCAGGTCTCCTACGAGCAGTACTTC

j_call: TRBJ2-5
v_call: TRBV9
clone_size: few
d_call: TRBD1
cdr3_aa: CASSPGQGARGTQYF
cdr3_nt: TGTGCCAGCAGCCCAGGACAGGGGGCGCGGGGGACCCAGTACTTC

j_call: TRBJ2-7
v_call: TRBV6-1
clone_size: NA
d_call: NA
cdr3_aa: CASAQTSGLNYEQYF
cdr3_nt: TGTGCCAGCGCTCAGACTTCAGGGCTCAACTACGAGCAGTACTTC

j_call: TRBJ2-7
v_call: TRBV9
clone_size: few
d_call: NA
cdr3_aa: CASSVEGGSYEQYF
cdr3_nt: TGTGCCAGCAGCGTAGAGGGCGGCTCCTACGAGCAGTACTTC

j_call: TRBJ2-1
v_call: TRBV7-8
clone_size: NA
d_call: TRBD1
cdr3_aa: CASSFRGQGRWGEQFF
cdr3_nt: TGTGCCAGCAGCTTTCGGGGACAGGGCCGTTGGGGTGAGCAGTTCTTC

j_call: TRBJ2-3
v_call: TRBV19
clone_size: once
d_call: NA
cdr3_aa: CASARVSTDTQYF
cdr3_nt: TGTGCCAGCGCCAGGGTCAGCACAGATACGCAGTATTTT

j_call: TRBJ1-5
v_call: TRBV6-1
clone_size: once
d_call: NA
cdr3_aa: CASSEAPRGVGNQPQHF
cdr3_nt: TGTGCCAGCAGTGAAGCCCCCCGGGGGGTGGGCAATCAGCCCCAGCATTTT